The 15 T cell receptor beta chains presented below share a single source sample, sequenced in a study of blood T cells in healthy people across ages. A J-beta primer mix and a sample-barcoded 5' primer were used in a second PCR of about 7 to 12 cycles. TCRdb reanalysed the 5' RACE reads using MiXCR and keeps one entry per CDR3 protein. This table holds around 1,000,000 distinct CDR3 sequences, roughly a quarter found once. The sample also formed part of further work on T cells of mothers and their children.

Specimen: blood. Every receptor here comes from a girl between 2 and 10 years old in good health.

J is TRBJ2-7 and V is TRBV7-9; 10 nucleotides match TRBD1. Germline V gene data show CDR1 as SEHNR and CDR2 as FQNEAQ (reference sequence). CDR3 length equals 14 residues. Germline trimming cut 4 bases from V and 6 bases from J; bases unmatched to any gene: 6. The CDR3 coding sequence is TGTGCCAGCAGCTCCTCGGGACAGGGGTCCGAGCAGTACTTC. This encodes CASSSSGQGSEQYF. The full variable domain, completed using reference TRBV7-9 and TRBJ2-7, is DTGVSQNPRHKITKRGQNVTFRCDPISEHNRLYWYRQTLGQGPEFLTYFQNEAQLEKSRLLSDRFSAERPKGSFSTLEIQRTEQGDSAMYLCASSSSGQGSEQYFGPGTRLTVT.

For the CDR3, the DNA is TGTGCCAGCAGCCGCGGGGGTCATCAGCCCCAGCATTTT. Translated, it gives CASSRGGHQPQHF. The chain combines TRBV6-5 with TRBJ1-5; tentatively, D is TRBD1 (5 bases). There are 13 residues in the CDR3. Germline lookup yields CDR1 MNHEY and CDR2 SVGAGI. V lost 6 bases and J lost 5, with 11 bases in between.

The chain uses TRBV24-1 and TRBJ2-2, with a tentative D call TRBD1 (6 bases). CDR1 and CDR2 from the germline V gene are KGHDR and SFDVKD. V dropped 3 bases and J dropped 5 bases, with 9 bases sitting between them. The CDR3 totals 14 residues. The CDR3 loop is CATSDGQQTGELFF. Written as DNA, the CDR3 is TGTGCCACCAGTGATGGACAGCAAACCGGGGAGCTGTTTTTT.

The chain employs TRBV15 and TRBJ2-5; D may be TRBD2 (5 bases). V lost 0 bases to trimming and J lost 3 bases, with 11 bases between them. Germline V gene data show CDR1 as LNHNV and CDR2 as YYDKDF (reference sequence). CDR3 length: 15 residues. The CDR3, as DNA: TGTGCCACCAGCAGAGATGGCGGGCCGGAAGAGACCCAGTACTTC. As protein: CATSRDGGPEETQYF.

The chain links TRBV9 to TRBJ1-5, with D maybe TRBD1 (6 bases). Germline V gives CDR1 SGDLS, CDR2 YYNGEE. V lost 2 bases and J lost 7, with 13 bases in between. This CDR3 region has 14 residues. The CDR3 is CASSVTGIGQPQHF. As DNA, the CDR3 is TGTGCCAGCAGCGTTACAGGGATCGGACAGCCCCAGCATTTT.

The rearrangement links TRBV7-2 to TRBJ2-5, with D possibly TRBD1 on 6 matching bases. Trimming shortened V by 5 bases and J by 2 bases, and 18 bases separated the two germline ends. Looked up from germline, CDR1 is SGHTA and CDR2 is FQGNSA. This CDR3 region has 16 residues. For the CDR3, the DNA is TGTGCCAGCAGCGTAGGGGACAAAAACTGGCAAGAGACCCAGTACTTC. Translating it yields CASSVGDKNWQETQYF. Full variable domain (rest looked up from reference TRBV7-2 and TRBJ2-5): GAGVSQSPSNKVTEKGKDVELRCDPISGHTALYWYRQSLGQGLEFLIYFQGNSAPDKSGLPSDRFSAERTGGSVSTLTIQRTQQEDSAVYLCASSVGDKNWQETQYFGPGTRLLVL.

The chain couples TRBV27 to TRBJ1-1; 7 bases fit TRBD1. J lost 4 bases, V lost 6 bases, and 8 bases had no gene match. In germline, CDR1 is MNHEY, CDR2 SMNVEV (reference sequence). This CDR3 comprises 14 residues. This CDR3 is CASRLQGSLTEAFF. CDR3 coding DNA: TGTGCCAGCAGACTACAGGGGTCTCTCACTGAAGCTTTCTTT.

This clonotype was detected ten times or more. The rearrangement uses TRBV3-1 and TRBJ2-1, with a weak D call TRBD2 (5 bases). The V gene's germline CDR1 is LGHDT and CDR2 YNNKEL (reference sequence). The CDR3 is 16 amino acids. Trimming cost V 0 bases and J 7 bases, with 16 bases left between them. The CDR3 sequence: CASSQDLKADWNEQFF. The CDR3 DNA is TGTGCCAGCAGCCAAGATCTCAAAGCGGACTGGAATGAGCAGTTCTTC.

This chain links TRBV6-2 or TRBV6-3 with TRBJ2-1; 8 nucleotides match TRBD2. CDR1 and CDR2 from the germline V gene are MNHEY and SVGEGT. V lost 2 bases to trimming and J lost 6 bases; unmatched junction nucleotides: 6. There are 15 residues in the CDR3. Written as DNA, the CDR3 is TGTGCCAGCAGTTACACCCCCGGGGGGGGCAATGAGCAGTTCTTC. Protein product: CASSYTPGGGNEQFF.

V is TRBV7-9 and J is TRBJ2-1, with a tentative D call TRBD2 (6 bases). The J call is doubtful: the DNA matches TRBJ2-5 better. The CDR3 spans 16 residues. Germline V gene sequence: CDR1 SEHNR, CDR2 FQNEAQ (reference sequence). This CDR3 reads CASSPRDGLSGETQYF. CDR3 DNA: TGTGCCAGCAGCCCGCGGGACGGCTTGTCGGGGGAGACCCAGTACTTC.

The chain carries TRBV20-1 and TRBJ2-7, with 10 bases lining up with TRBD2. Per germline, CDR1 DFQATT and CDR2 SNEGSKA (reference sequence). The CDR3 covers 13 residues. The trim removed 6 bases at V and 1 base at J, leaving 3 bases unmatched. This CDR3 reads CSAHSGRSYEQYF. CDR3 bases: TGCAGTGCGCATAGCGGGAGGTCCTACGAGCAGTACTTC.

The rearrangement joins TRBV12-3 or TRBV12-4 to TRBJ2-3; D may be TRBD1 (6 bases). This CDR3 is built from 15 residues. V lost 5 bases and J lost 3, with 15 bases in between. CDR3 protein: CASSLNRVGTDTQYF. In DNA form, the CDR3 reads TGTGCCAGCAGTCTTAACAGGGTGGGGACAGATACGCAGTATTTT.

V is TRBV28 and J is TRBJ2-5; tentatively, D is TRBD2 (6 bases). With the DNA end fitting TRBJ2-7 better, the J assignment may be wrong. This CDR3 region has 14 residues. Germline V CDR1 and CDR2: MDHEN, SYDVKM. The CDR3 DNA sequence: TGTGCCAGCAGTCCCGCGCCGGGGGATGGCGAGCAGTACTTC. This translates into CASSPAPGDGEQYF.

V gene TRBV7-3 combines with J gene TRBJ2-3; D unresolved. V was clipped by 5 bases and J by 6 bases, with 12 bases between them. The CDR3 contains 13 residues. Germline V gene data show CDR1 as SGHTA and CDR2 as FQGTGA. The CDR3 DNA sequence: TGTGCCAGCAGCCACGACGGAGCTGATACGCAGTATTTT. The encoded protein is CASSHDGADTQYF.

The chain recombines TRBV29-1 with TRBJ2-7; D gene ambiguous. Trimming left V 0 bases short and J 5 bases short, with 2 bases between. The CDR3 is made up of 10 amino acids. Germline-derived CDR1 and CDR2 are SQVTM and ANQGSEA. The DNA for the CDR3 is TGCAGCGTTGAAGACAACGAGCAGTACTTC. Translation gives CSVEDNEQYF.